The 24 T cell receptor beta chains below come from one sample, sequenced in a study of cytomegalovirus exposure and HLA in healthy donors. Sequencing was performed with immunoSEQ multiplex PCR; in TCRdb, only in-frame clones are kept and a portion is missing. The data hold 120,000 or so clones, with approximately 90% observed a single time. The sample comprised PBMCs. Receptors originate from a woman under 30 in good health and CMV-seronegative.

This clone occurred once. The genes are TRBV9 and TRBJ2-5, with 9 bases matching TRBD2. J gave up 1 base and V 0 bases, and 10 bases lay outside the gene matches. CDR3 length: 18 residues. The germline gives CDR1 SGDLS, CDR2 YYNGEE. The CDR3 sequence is CASSVGVSGSPFQETQYF. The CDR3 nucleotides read TGTGCCAGCAGCGTAGGAGTTAGCGGGAGCCCTTTCCAAGAGACCCAGTACTTC.

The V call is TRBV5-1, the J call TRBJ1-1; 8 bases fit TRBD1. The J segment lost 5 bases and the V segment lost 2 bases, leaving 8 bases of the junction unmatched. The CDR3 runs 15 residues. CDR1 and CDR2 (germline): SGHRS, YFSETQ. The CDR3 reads CASSFSRGRETEAFF. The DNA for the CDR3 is TGCGCCAGCAGCTTTTCCAGGGGGCGGGAGACTGAAGCTTTCTTT. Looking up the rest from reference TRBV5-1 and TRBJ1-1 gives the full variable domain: KAGVTQTPRYLIKTRGQQVTLSCSPISGHRSVSWYQQTPGQGLQFLFEYFSETQRNKGNFPGRFSGRQFSNSRSEMNVSTLELGDSALYLCASSFSRGRETEAFFGQGTRLTVV.

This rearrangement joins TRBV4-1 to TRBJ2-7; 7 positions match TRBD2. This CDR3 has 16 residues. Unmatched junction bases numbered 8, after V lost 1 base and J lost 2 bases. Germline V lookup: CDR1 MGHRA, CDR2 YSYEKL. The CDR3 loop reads CASSQALARGTYEQYF. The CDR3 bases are TGCGCCAGCAGCCAAGCACTAGCGAGGGGAACCTACGAGCAGTACTTC.

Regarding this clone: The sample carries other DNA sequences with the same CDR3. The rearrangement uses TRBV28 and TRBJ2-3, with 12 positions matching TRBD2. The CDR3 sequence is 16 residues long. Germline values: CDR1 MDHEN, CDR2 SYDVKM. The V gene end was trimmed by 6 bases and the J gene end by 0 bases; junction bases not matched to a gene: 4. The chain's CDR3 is CASSSGTSGSTDTQYF. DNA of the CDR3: TGTGCCAGCAGCAGTGGGACTAGCGGGAGCACAGATACGCAGTATTTT.

CDR3 sequence (DNA): TGCGCCAGCAGCCCGGGGACAGGGCCCACAGATACGCAGTATTTT. It specifies CASSPGTGPTDTQYF. This chain connects TRBV5-1 to TRBJ2-3, with 9 bases that match TRBD1. This CDR3 region has 15 residues. V lost 4 bases to trimming and J lost 2 bases; unmatched junction nucleotides: 5. Per the germline V gene, CDR1 is SGHRS and CDR2 is YFSETQ. Full variable domain (remainder filled in from reference TRBV5-1 and TRBJ2-3): KAGVTQTPRYLIKTRGQQVTLSCSPISGHRSVSWYQQTPGQGLQFLFEYFSETQRNKGNFPGRFSGRQFSNSRSEMNVSTLELGDSALYLCASSPGTGPTDTQYFGPGTRLTVL.

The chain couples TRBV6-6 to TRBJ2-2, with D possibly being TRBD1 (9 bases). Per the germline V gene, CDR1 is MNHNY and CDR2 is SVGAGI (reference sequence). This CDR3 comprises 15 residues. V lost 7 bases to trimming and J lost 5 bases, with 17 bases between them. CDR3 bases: TGTGCCAGCACAGACAGGGGGACTAGTACCGGGGAGCTGTTTTTT. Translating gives CASTDRGTSTGELFF.

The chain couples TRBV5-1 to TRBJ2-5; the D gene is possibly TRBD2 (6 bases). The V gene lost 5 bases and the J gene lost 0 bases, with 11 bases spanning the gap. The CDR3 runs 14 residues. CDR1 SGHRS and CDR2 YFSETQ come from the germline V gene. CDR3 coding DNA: TGCGCCAGCAGTAGGGGCGGGAACCAAGAGACCCAGTACTTC. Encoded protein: CASSRGGNQETQYF.

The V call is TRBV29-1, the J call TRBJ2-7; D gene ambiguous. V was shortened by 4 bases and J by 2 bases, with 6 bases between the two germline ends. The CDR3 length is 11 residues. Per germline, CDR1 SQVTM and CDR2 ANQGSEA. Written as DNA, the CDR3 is TGCAGCGTTGTCCGGGCCTACGAGCAGTACTTC. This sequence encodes CSVVRAYEQYF.

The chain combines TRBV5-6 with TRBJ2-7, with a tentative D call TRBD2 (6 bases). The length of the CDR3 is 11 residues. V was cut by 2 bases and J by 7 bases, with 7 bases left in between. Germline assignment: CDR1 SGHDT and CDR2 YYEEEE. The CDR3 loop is CASSLAGEQYF. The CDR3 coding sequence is TGTGCCAGCAGCTTAGCGGGTGAGCAGTACTTC.

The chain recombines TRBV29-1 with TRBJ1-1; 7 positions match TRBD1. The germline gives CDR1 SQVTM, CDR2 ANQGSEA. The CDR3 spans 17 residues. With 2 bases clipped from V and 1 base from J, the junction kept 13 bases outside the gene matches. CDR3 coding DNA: TGCAGCGTTGAATGGTTCGACAGGGCAATAGGGAACACTGAAGCTTTCTTT. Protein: CSVEWFDRAIGNTEAFF. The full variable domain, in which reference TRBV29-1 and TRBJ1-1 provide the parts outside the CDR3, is SAVISQKPSRDICQRGTSLTIQCQVDSQVTMMFWYRQQPGQSLTLIATANQGSEATYESGFVIDKFPISRPNLTFSTLTVSNMSPEDSSIYLCSVEWFDRAIGNTEAFFGQGTRLTVV.

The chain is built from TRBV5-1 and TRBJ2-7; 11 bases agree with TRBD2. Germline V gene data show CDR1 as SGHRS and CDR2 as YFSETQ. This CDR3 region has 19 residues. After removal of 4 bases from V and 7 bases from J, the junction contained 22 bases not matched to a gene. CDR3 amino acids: CASSLQAGLADNKGWEQYF. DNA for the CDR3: TGCGCCAGCAGCCTCCAAGCGGGACTAGCGGATAACAAAGGATGGGAGCAGTACTTC.

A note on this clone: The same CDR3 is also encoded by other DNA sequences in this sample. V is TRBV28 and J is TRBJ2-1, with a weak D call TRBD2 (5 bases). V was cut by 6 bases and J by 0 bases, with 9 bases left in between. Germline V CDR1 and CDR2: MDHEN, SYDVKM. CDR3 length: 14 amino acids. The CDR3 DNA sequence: TGTGCCAGCAGAAGCGGCAGCTCCTACAATGAGCAGTTCTTC. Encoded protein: CASRSGSSYNEQFF.

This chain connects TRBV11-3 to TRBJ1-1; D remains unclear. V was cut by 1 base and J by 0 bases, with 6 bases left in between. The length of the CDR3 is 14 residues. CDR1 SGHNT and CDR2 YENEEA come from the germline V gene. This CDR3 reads CASSLGLLNTEAFF. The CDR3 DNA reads TGTGCCAGCAGCTTAGGACTGCTGAACACTGAAGCTTTCTTT.

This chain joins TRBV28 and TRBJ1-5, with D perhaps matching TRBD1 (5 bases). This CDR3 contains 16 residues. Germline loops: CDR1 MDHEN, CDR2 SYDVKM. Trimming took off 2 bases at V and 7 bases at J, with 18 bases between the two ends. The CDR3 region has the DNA TGTGCCAGCAGTTTAATAGTCGGGAGGGGTAGGCAGCCCCAGCATTTT. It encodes CASSLIVGRGRQPQHF.

The CDR3 reads CASSFRGTKIFFSYNEQFF. As DNA, the CDR3 is TGTGCCAGCAGTTTTCGGGGGACTAAGATTTTCTTCTCCTACAATGAGCAGTTCTTC. The chain combines TRBV28 with TRBJ2-1; 7 bases align to TRBD2. The V gene's germline CDR1 is MDHEN and CDR2 SYDVKM. CDR3 length: 19 amino acids. After removal of 3 bases from V and 0 bases from J, the junction contained 14 bases not matched to a gene. The whole variable domain, remainder taken from reference TRBV28 and TRBJ2-1, is DVKVTQSSRYLVKRTGEKVFLECVQDMDHENMFWYRQDPGLGLRLIYFSYDVKMKEKGDIPEGYSVSREKKERFSLILESASTNQTSMYLCASSFRGTKIFFSYNEQFFGPGTRLTVL.

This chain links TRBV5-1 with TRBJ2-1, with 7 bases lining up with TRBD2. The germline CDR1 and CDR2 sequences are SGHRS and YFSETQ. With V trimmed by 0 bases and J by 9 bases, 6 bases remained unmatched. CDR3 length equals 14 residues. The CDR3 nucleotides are TGCGCCAGCAGCTTGGGAGCCGGGGGGAGTGAGCAGTTCTTC. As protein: CASSLGAGGSEQFF.

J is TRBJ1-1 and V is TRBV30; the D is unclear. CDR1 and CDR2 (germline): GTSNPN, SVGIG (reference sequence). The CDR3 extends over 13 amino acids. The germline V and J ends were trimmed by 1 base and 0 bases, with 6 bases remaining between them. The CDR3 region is CAWSGGMNTEAFF. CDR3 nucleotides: TGTGCCTGGAGTGGAGGTATGAACACTGAAGCTTTCTTT.

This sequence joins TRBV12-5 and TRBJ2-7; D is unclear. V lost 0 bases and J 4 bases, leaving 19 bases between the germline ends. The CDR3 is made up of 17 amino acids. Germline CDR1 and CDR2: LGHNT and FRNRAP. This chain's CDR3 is CASGLVEYGPPFYEQYF. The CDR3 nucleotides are TGTGCTAGTGGTTTGGTAGAGTATGGTCCACCCTTTTACGAGCAGTACTTC.

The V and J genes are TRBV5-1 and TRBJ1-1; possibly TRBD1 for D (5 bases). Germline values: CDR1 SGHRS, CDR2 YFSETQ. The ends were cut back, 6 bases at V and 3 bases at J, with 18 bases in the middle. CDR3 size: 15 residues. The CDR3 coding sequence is TGCGCCAGCAAGAGGGACTATGTTCTGGACACTGAAGCTTTCTTT. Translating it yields CASKRDYVLDTEAFF.

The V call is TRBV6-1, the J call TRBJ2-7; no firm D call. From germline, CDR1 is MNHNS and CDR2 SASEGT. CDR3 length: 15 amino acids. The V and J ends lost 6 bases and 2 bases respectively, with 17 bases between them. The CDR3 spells CASSYEVPTTYEQYF. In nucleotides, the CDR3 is TGTGCCAGCAGCTACGAGGTCCCCACGACCTACGAGCAGTACTTC.

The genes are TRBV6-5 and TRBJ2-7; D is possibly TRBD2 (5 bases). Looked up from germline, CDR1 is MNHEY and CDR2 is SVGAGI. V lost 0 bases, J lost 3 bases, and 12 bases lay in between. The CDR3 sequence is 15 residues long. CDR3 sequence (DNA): TGTGCCAGCAGTTACTCGGTTCGGGGTAGCTACGAGCAGTACTTC. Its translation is CASSYSVRGSYEQYF.

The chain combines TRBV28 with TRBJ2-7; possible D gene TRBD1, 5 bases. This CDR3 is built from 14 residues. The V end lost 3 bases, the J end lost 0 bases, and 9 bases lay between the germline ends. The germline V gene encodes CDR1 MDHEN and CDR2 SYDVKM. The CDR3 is CASSLGQSSYEQYF. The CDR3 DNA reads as TGTGCCAGCAGTTTGGGGCAGAGCTCCTACGAGCAGTACTTC. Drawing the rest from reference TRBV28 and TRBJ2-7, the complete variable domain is DVKVTQSSRYLVKRTGEKVFLECVQDMDHENMFWYRQDPGLGLRLIYFSYDVKMKEKGDIPEGYSVSREKKERFSLILESASTNQTSMYLCASSLGQSSYEQYFGPGTRLTVT.

The CDR3 DNA sequence: TGCGCCAGCAGCTTGGCCGGTATTGACTATGGCTACACCTTC. The encoded protein is CASSLAGIDYGYTF. The genes are TRBV5-1 and TRBJ1-2, with unresolved D. The CDR3 runs 14 residues. Germline CDR1 is SGHRS and CDR2 is YFSETQ. Between the trimmed V and J ends, which lost 0 bases and 3 bases, there was a span of 9 bases.

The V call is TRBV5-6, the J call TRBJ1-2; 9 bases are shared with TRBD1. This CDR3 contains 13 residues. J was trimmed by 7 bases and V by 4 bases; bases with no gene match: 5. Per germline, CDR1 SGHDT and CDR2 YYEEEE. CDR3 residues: CASSTGTGRGYTF. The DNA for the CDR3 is TGTGCCAGCAGCACCGGGACAGGGCGTGGCTACACCTTC.